This T cell receptor (beta chain) was found in a study of blood T cell repertoires in COVID-19. Study at large: The United States, Italy and Spain supplied acute and convalescent COVID-19 samples.

Cohorts were based on clinical histories the participants reported. Cohort 3 donors counted as recovered after two negative PCRs, clearance, or resolved symptoms. Using immunoSEQ multiplex PCR, the repertoire was profiled, and TCRdb retains in-frame clones only, with some absent. This sample has 200,000 to 250,000 clones, with about 80% found just once. The sample was PBMCs or T cells enriched from blood (not recorded which). The TCR comes from a man between 60 and 75 years old who had recovered from COVID-19.

CDR3 DNA sequence: TGTGCCACCAGTGATCCCGGACAAAATGAAGCTTTCTTT. As protein: CATSDPGQNEAFF. V usage is TRBV24-1 and J usage is TRBJ1-1; tentative D call: TRBD1 (5 bases). The germline V gene has CDR1 KGHDR and CDR2 SFDVKD. CDR3 length: 13 amino acids. V was shortened by 3 bases and J by 7 bases, with 11 bases between the two germline ends.